The rows below give T cell receptor beta chains drawn from one sample of a study of T cells after posttransplantation cyclophosphamide. Assay: immunoSEQ multiplex PCR; the TCRdb copy retains only in-frame clones and omits some. The sample contains nearly 25,000 clones, none of them singletons. The material sequenced was PBMCs. These receptors originate from a woman aged 45-59 years in good health, CMV-negative, and a related stem cell transplant donor. CDR3s include the opening cysteine and the closing phenylalanine or tryptophan. The D gene is left open where the match is weak. Not every row has a clone size; where given, it reads once, few, many or a size class.

V: TRBV6-1
J: TRBJ2-2
size: many
D: -
CDR3: CASSEAGSIGELFF
DNA: TGTGCCAGCAGTGAAGCAGGGAGTATCGGGGAGCTGTTTTTT

V: TRBV19
J: TRBJ2-7
size: many
D: TRBD2
CDR3: CASSLRGGTYEQYF
DNA: TGTGCCAGTAGCCTCCGGGGAGGGACCTACGAGCAGTACTTC

V: TRBV6-5
J: TRBJ1-2
size: -
D: -
CDR3: CASSSAAEGRGYTF
DNA: TGTGCCAGCAGTTCGGCGGCCGAGGGCAGGGGCTACACCTTC

V: TRBV10-1
J: TRBJ2-1
size: many
D: TRBD2
CDR3: CASSEVLAGGNEQFF
DNA: TGCGCCAGCAGTGAGGTTCTAGCGGGGGGCAATGAGCAGTTCTTC

V: TRBV7-4
J: TRBJ2-7
size: many
D: -
CDR3: CASSLEVRAYEQYF
DNA: TGTGCCAGCAGCTTAGAGGTCAGGGCCTACGAGCAGTACTTC

V: TRBV19
J: TRBJ2-1
size: many
D: -
CDR3: CASSLRDINYNEQFF
DNA: TGTGCCAGTAGCCTACGGGACATTAACTACAATGAGCAGTTCTTC

V: TRBV21-1
J: TRBJ1-2
size: many
D: -
CDR3: CASSKGGSLNYGYTF
DNA: TGTGCCAGCAGCAAAGGTGGCAGTCTTAACTATGGCTACACCTTC

V: TRBV7-9
J: TRBJ2-2
size: many
D: TRBD1
CDR3: CASSPRQGAGTGELFF
DNA: TGTGCCAGCAGCCCCCGACAGGGGGCGGGTACCGGGGAGCTGTTTTTT

V: TRBV28
J: TRBJ2-7
size: many
D: TRBD1
CDR3: CASRDRERYEQYF
DNA: TGTGCCAGTAGGGACAGAGAAAGATACGAGCAGTACTTC

V: TRBV6-1
J: TRBJ1-1
size: many
D: -
CDR3: CASSEAVSGGTEAFF
DNA: TGTGCCAGCAGTGAAGCGGTGAGTGGTGGCACTGAAGCTTTCTTT

V: TRBV9
J: TRBJ1-4
size: medium-sized
D: TRBD1
CDR3: CASSGQGLTNEKLFF
DNA: TGTGCCAGCAGTGGACAGGGGTTAACTAATGAAAAACTGTTTTTT

V: TRBV27
J: TRBJ2-3
size: many
D: TRBD2
CDR3: CASSLAGGPGDTQYF
DNA: TGTGCCAGCTCACTAGCGGGGGGGCCCGGAGATACGCAGTATTTT

V: TRBV18
J: TRBJ2-2
size: many
D: -
CDR3: CASSQGTRGTGELFF
DNA: TGTGCCAGCTCACAGGGGACCAGGGGAACCGGGGAGCTGTTTTTT

V: TRBV7-7
J: TRBJ2-5
size: many
D: -
CDR3: CASSAGEETQYF
DNA: TGTGCCAGCAGCGCCGGGGAGGAGACCCAGTACTTC

V: TRBV28
J: TRBJ1-3
size: many
D: -
CDR3: CASSSLRDTIYF
DNA: TGTGCCAGCAGTTCCTTGAGAGACACCATATATTTT

V: TRBV27
J: TRBJ1-1
size: many
D: -
CDR3: CASSQRGGLTEAFF
DNA: TGTGCCAGCAGCCAGCGGGGAGGGCTAACTGAAGCTTTCTTT